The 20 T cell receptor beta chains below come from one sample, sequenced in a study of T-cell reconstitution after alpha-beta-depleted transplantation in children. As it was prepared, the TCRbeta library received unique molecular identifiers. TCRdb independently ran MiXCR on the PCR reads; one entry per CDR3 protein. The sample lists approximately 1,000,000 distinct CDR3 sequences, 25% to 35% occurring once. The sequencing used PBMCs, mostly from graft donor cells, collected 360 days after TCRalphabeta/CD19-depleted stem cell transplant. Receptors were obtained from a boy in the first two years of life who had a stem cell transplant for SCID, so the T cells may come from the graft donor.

CDR3 in DNA: TGTGCCAGCAGTTACTCTCATAGCAATCAGCCCCAGCATTTT. Amino acid sequence: CASSYSHSNQPQHF. V usage is TRBV6-2 or TRBV6-3 and J usage is TRBJ1-5, with D hard to call. Germline CDR1 is MNHEY and CDR2 is SVGEGT. This CDR3 has 14 residues. The V and J ends lost 0 bases and 0 bases respectively, with 3 bases between them.

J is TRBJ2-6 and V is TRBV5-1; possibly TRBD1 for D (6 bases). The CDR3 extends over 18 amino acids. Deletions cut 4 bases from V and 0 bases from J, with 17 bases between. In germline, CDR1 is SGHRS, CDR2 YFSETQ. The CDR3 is CASSPGSQGSSGANVLTF. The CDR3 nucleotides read TGCGCCAGCAGCCCAGGATCTCAGGGGTCCTCTGGGGCCAACGTCCTGACTTTC. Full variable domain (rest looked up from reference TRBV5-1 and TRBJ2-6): KAGVTQTPRYLIKTRGQQVTLSCSPISGHRSVSWYQQTPGQGLQFLFEYFSETQRNKGNFPGRFSGRQFSNSRSEMNVSTLELGDSALYLCASSPGSQGSSGANVLTFGAGSRLTVL.

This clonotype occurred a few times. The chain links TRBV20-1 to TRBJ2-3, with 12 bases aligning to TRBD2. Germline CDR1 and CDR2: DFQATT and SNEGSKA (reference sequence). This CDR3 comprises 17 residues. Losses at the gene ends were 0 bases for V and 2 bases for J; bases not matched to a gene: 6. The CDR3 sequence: CSARDPRTSGTTDTQYF. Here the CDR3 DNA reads TGCAGTGCTAGAGACCCGAGGACTAGCGGGACCACAGATACGCAGTATTTT.

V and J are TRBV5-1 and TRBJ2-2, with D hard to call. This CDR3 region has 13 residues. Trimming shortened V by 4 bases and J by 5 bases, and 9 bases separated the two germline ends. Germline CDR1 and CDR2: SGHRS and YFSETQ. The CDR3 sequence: CASSPTATGELFF. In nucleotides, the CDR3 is TGCGCCAGCAGCCCAACGGCAACCGGGGAGCTGTTTTTT.

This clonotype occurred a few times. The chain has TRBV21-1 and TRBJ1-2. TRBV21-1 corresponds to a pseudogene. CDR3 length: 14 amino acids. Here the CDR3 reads CASSKVVTYYGYTF. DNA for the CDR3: TGTGCCAGCAGCAAAGTGGTCACCTACTATGGCTACACCTTC.

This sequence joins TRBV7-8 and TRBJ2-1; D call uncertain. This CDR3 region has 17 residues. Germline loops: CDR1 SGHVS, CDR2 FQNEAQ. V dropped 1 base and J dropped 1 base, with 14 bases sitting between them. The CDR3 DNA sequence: TGTGCCAGCAGCTTAGTGGTACGGCAGGTGTCCTACAATGAGCAGTTCTTC. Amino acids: CASSLVVRQVSYNEQFF.

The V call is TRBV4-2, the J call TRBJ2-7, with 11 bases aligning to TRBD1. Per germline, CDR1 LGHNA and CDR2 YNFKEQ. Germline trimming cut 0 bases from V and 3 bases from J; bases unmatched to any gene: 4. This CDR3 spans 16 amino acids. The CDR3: CASSQEHGTGGYEQYF. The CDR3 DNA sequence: TGTGCCAGCAGCCAAGAGCACGGGACAGGGGGCTACGAGCAGTACTTC.

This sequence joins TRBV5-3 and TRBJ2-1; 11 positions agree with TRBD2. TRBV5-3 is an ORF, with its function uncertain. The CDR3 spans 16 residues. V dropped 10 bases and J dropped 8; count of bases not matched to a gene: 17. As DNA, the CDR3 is TGTGCCTCCCACCCACTAGCGGGGGCAACCAACGATGAGCAGTTCTTC. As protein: CASHPLAGATNDEQFF.

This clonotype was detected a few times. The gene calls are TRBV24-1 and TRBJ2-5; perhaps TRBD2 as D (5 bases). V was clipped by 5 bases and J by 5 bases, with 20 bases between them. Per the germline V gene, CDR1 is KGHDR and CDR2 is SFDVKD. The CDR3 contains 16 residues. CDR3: CATSAAAGVLGETQYF. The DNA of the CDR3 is TGTGCCACCAGTGCCGCGGCGGGTGTCCTCGGGGAGACCCAGTACTTC.

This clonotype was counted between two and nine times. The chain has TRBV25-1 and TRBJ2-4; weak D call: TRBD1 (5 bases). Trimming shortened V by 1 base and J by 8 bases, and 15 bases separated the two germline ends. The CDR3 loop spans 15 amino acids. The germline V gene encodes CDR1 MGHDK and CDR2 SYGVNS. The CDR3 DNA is TGTGCCAGCAGTGAATGGGTAGGGGCTCGGGACATTCAGTACTTC. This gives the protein CASSEWVGARDIQYF. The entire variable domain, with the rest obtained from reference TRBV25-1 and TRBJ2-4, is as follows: EADIYQTPRYLVIGTGKKITLECSQTMGHDKMYWYQQDPGMELHLIHYSYGVNSTEKGDLSSESTVSRIRTEHFPLTLESARPSHTSQYLCASSEWVGARDIQYFGAGTRLSVL.

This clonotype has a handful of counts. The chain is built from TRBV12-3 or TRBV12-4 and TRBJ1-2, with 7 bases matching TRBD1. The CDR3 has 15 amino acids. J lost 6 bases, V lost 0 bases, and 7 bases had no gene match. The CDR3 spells CASSLAGTRGNGYTF. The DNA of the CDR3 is TGTGCCAGCAGTTTAGCGGGTACCAGGGGGAATGGCTACACCTTC.

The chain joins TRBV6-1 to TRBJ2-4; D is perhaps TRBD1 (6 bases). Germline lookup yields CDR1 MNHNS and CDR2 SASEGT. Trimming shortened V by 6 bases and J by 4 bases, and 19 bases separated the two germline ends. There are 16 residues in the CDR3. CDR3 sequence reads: CASSRLGAWGKNIQYF. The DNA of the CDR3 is TGTGCCAGCAGCCGCCTGGGGGCCTGGGGGAAAAACATTCAGTACTTC.

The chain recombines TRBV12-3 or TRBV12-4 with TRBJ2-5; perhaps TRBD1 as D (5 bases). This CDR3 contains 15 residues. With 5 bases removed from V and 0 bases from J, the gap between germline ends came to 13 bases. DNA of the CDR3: TGTGCCAGCAGTCCTACAGGACGGTACCAAGAGACCCAGTACTTC. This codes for CASSPTGRYQETQYF.

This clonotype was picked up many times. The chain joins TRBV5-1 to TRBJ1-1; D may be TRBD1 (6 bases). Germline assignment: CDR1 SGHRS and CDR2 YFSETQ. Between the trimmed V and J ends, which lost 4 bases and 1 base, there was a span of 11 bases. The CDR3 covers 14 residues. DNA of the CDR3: TGCGCCAGCAGCCCTGGGACACCGAACACTGAAGCTTTCTTT. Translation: CASSPGTPNTEAFF.

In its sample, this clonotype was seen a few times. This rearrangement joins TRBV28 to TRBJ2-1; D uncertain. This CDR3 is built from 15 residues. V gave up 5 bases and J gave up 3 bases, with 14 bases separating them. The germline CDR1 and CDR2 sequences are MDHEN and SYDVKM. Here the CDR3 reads CASSPHPASYNEQFF. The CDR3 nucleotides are TGTGCCAGCAGTCCTCACCCGGCCAGCTACAATGAGCAGTTCTTC.

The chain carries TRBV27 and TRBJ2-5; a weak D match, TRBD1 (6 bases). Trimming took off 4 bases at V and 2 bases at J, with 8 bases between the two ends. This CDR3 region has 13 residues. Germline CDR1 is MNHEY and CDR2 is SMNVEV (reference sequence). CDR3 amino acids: CASSWDKQETQYF. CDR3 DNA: TGTGCCAGCAGTTGGGACAAACAAGAGACCCAGTACTTC.

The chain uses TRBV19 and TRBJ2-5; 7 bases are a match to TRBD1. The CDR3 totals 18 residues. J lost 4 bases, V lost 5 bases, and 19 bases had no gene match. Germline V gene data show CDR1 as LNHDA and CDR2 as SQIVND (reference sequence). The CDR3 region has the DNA TGTGCCAGTAGTCTTGGGATTTTCGGGACAGAATTCGGAGAGACCCAGTACTTC. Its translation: CASSLGIFGTEFGETQYF.

CDR3 loop: CASSPPEPTDEQFF. DNA for the CDR3: TGTGCCAGCAGCCCACCAGAACCTACGGATGAGCAGTTCTTC. The rearrangement links TRBV7-9 to TRBJ2-1; no clear D gene. The length of the CDR3 is 14 residues. V shed 5 bases and J shed 8 bases, with 16 bases lying between them. Germline V lookup: CDR1 SEHNR, CDR2 FQNEAQ (reference sequence).

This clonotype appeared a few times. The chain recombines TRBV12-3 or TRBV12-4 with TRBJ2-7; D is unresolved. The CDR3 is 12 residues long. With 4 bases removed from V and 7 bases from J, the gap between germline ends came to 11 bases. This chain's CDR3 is CASSYVPIEQYF. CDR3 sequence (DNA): TGTGCCAGCAGTTATGTCCCGATTGAGCAGTACTTC.

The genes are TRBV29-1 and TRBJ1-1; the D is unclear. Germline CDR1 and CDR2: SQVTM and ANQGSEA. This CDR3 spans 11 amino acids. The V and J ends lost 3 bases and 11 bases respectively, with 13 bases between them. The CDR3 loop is CSVEARGSAFF. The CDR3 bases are TGCAGCGTTGAGGCGCGGGGTAGCGCTTTCTTT.